This T cell receptor (beta chain) was obtained from a study of CD8 T cells in ankylosing spondylitis. Whole-study results and caveats: A TCR beta motif of roughly 8 highly homologous variants seemed to mark ankylosing spondylitis blood. Peripheral blood samples showed relatively rare disease-linked clones, and these clones were CD8+.

About this clonotype: What it binds is unknown.

By quantitative 5'-RACE with molecular barcodes, the TCR beta libraries were made. Each CDR3 protein gets one entry after TCRdb re-called the 5' RACE reads with MiXCR. The sample has 340,000 or so distinct CDR3 sequences, about 15% seen once. Unmatched junction bases numbered 2, after V lost 5 bases and J lost 0 bases. This CDR3 has 15 amino acids. CDR1 is ENHRY and CDR2 is SYGVKD in the germline V gene. Sequencing was carried out using blood, either unsorted or a sorted T cell fraction (not recorded which). The receptor was isolated from a male donor with ankylosing spondylitis or in good health (not recorded which). The V gene is TRBV10-3, the J gene TRBJ2-3; 10 positions match TRBD2. In DNA form, the CDR3 reads TGTGCCATCAGTCTAGCGGGAGCTAGCACAGATACGCAGTATTTT. Protein: CAISLAGASTDTQYF.